A selection of T cell receptor beta chains follows, all from one sample in a study of vaccination and CD4 T cells after COVID-19. No antigen has been assigned to these receptors. From the PCR reads, TCRdb called clonotypes with MiXCR, one entry per CDR3 protein. Of about 11,000 distinct CDR3 sequences detected, roughly 70% appear once; the ten largest clones hold roughly 11%. The sample taken for sequencing was CD4+ T cells from blood, cultured in vitro. Source of these receptors: a human donor who had recovered from COVID-19. The CDR3 runs from the conserved cysteine through the conserved F or W. A D gene is named only where the DNA matches it firmly. Expanded clones get a size class; other rows say once, few or many, or leave the size out.

TRBV7-9,-,TRBJ1-2,-,TGTGCCAGCAGCCCGCGACCAGGGGAGGGCTACACCTTC,CASSPRPGEGYTF
TRBV7-9,once,TRBJ2-7,TRBD1,TGTGCCAGCAGCTTAGCCTCCGGGACAGGGTACTTC,CASSLASGTGYF
TRBV5-4,-,TRBJ1-1,-,TGTGCCAGCAGGGCTGGACAGCTGAACACTGAAGCTTTCTTT,CASRAGQLNTEAFF
TRBV5-1,once,TRBJ2-1,TRBD2,TGCGCCAGCAGCCCTGGGACTAGCGGGAGACTGTTCTTC,CASSPGTSGRLFF
TRBV20-1,-,TRBJ2-7,-,TGCAGTGCCCCCGGGGCGTTAGGAGTATACGAGCAGTACTTC,CSAPGALGVYEQYF
TRBV30,-,TRBJ2-7,TRBD1,TGTGCCTGGAGTTCGAGGACAGGGTACTACGAGCAGTACTTC,CAWSSRTGYYEQYF
TRBV6-1,few,TRBJ1-2,-,TGTGCCAGCAGCCGGGACGGTGCTAACTATGGCTACACCTTC,CASSRDGANYGYTF
TRBV5-1,-,TRBJ1-2,TRBD1,TGCGCCAGCAGCCTCGACCAGGGGGTTGGCGGCTACACCTTC,CASSLDQGVGGYTF
TRBV20-1,-,TRBJ1-5,-,TGCAGTGCTAGAGTTCGTCCGAATAGCAATCAGCCCCAGCATTTT,CSARVRPNSNQPQHF
TRBV5-1,once,TRBJ1-6,-,TGCGCCAGCAGCTACAGAAGCTCCTATAATTCACCCCTCCACTTT,CASSYRSSYNSPLHF
TRBV6-4,few,TRBJ2-1,TRBD1,TGTGCCAGCAGTGAAGGGACAGGGGGCAATGAGCAGTTCTTC,CASSEGTGGNEQFF
TRBV28,few,TRBJ1-1,-,TGTGCCAGCAGTTTGCACTATATGAACACTGAAGCTTTCTTT,CASSLHYMNTEAFF
TRBV19,-,TRBJ1-6,-,TGTGCCAGTAGTATCGTGAACAGGGATTCACCCCTCCACTTT,CASSIVNRDSPLHF
TRBV7-2,large,TRBJ1-6,-,TGTGCCAGCAGCGGATACGGGGGGCTGAGTTCACCCCTCCACTTT,CASSGYGGLSSPLHF
TRBV7-8,few,TRBJ2-2,-,TGTGCCAGCAGCTTAGCTTGGGTAATGAACACCGGGGAGCTGTTTTTT,CASSLAWVMNTGELFF
TRBV7-9,-,TRBJ1-1,-,TGTGCCAGCAGCTTACGACTCGACAGTCCCACTGAAGCTTTCTTT,CASSLRLDSPTEAFF
TRBV20-1,once,TRBJ2-3,-,TGCAGTGCGACGCGGGGGCCCTACACAGATACGCAGTATTTT,CSATRGPYTDTQYF
TRBV25-1,-,TRBJ2-7,TRBD1,TGTGCCAGCAGTGAAGCTTCCAGGACAGGGGGTTTTTCCTACGAGCAGTACTTC,CASSEASRTGGFSYEQYF
TRBV7-2,-,TRBJ2-3,TRBD2,TGTACCAGCAGCCCCGAGGGACTAGTGGGCACAGATACGCAGTATTTT,CTSSPEGLVGTDTQYF
TRBV6-5,once,TRBJ1-1,TRBD1,TGTGCCAGCAGTTACGGAGGGGGCCGTATGAACACTGAAGCTTTCTTT,CASSYGGGRMNTEAFF
TRBV3-1,few,TRBJ1-5,-,TGTGCCAGCAGCTTTGGTTTTGGGGGGGGTGGCGGGCAGCCCCAGCATTTT,CASSFGFGGGGGQPQHF
TRBV7-2,-,TRBJ2-2,-,TGTGCCAGCAGCTTAGTTTCCCGGGGCACCGGGGAGCTGTTTTTT,CASSLVSRGTGELFF
TRBV25-1,-,TRBJ1-2,-,TGTGCCAGCACCGAGGGCGAACTCTATGGCTACACCTTC,CASTEGELYGYTF
TRBV28,-,TRBJ2-7,-,TGTGCCAGCAGTTCTACCGGGACAATTTACTACGAGCAGTACTTC,CASSSTGTIYYEQYF
TRBV7-2,few,TRBJ2-3,TRBD2,TGTGCCAGCAGCCCCCGACTAGCGGGCCCCCCGGGGGGGCAGTATTTT,CASSPRLAGPPGGQYF
TRBV2,-,TRBJ1-5,-,TGTGCCAGCAGTGTAGAGGGAACGGTTAGCAATCAGCCCCAGCATTTT,CASSVEGTVSNQPQHF
TRBV2,-,TRBJ2-3,-,TGTGCCAGCAGAACTCCCCGCCCCGACGGAAGAACAGATACGCAGTATTTT,CASRTPRPDGRTDTQYF
TRBV19,-,TRBJ2-2,-,TGTGCCAGTAGTTGGCGGCAGGCCGACACCGGGGAGCTGTTTTTT,CASSWRQADTGELFF